This TCR beta chain was sequenced in a study of vaccination and CD4 T cells after COVID-19. Study-wide context: Post-vaccine sampling followed dose two by a median 72 days (range 14 to 241). Overlapping spike peptides of SARS-CoV-2, HCoV-NL63, HCoV-OC43 and HCoV-229E were used, and cells were stimulated with them.

V lost 4 bases and J 3 bases, leaving 13 bases between the germline ends. The CDR3 length is 15 residues. Germline V gene sequence: CDR1 MGHRA, CDR2 YSYEKL. Indicated treatment: approximately 9-day PBMC culture with coronavirus spike peptide pools or control peptides (ViraFEST assay). The collection of CD4+ T cells from the unexposed donor took place before the COVID-19 pandemic (2011-2018). In the case of this clonotype: The antigen is undetermined.

Oncomine TCR Beta short-read sequencing was applied to DNA from cultured CD4+ T cells. CD4+ T cells were cultured, and genomic DNA was extracted from them. MiXCR was run by TCRdb on the PCR reads, yielding one entry per CDR3 protein. Here the sample spans 9,000 to 10,000 distinct CDR3 sequences, about 39% being singletons. The source is a human donor in good health. The chain couples TRBV4-1 to TRBJ1-5; a weak D match, TRBD1 (6 bases). The sequencing sample was made of CD4+ T cells from blood, cultured in vitro. Here the CDR3 DNA reads TGCGCCAGCAGCCTTCGGGACACCCACAATCAGCCCCAGCATTTT. It yields the protein CASSLRDTHNQPQHF.